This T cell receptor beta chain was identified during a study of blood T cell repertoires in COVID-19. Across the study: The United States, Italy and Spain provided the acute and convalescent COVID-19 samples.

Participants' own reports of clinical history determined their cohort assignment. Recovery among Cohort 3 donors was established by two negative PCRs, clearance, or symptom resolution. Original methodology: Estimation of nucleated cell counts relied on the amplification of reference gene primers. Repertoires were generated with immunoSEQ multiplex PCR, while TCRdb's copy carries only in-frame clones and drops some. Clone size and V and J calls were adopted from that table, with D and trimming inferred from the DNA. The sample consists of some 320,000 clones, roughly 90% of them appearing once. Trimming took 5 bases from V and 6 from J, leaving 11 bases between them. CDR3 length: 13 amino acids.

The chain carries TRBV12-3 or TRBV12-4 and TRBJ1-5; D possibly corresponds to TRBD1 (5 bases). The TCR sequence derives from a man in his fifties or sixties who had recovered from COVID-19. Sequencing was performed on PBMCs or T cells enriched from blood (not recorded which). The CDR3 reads CASSAGLIQPQHF. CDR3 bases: TGTGCCAGCAGTGCAGGGCTGATTCAGCCCCAGCATTTT.